This T cell receptor beta chain was sequenced during a study of identical twins (dated by TCRdb to 2016 to 2018). Context from the whole study: To test whether fetal clonotypes persist, this study deep-sequenced TCR alpha and beta repertoires from monozygotic twins, from unrelated adults of various ages, and from cord blood. To rule out contamination, replicate twin experiments were performed at different times with different library preparation protocols.

The CDR3, cysteine through phenylalanine, is 14 amino acids long. The read is trimmed to its CDR3 DNA, 42 bases read in frame from base 1. The germline ends are 9 bases apart after V is trimmed by 1 base and J by 2 bases. CDR1 and CDR2, looked up from the germline V gene, are SGHVS and FNYEAQ. The library was built by means of 5' RACE. TCRdb lists the instrument as Illumina HiSeq 2000. A universal primer binding site was added through template switching, and the final cDNA carried a unique molecular identifier so that TCR cDNA molecules could be counted accurately. Specific primers in the conserved constant-segment region were used to synthesize first-strand cDNA for the TCR alpha and beta chains. To control for contamination, every cDNA library carried two barcodes: a SMART-Mk sample barcode plus Illumina barcodes. Two successive PCR steps introduced TruSeq adapter sequences along with Illumina sample barcodes. The TCR alpha and beta cDNA libraries were sequenced on the Illumina HiSeq platform using custom primers. The study's processing was this. Raw reads were processed with MiGEC to extract unique molecular identifiers, and MiXCR was used to determine CDR3 positions. For each individual, recombination models were inferred using an EM algorithm with the repgenHMM and IGoR tools. Shared clonotype analysis was performed with the tcR package in R, normalizing sharing by the product of cloneset sizes. Out-of-frame nonproductive sequences were analyzed to study raw recombination free of thymic and clonal selection effects. In-frame beta chains were kept once TCRdb had trimmed the public reads at Q25 with fastp and called clones with MiXCR. Each record represents a unique CDR3 protein, reported with the most common genes and DNA among its rows. None of the V and J calls come from the authors' own analysis; TCRdb made them. The sample table holds 200,000 to 300,000 distinct CDR3 sequences, of which 7.5% were seen once. The biggest ten clones account for over 5% of the sample.

All donors were healthy Caucasians. The twin cohort comprised three pairs of female monozygotic twins, all aged roughly 18 to 29 years. CD4+ and CD8+ T cell populations were isolated with positive isolation kits from Invitrogen. With respect to this clonotype: What antigen it recognizes has not been identified. There are no base qualities to consult, and no much larger clone falls within one base.

Study-level results and caveats: A weaker excess of twin sharing was found in beta out-of-frame sequences because the signal-to-noise ratio was lowered by fewer shared sequences. Recombination models systematically underestimated out-of-frame TCR alpha sharing in monozygotic twins but agreed with sharing between unrelated individuals. Conclusions relied on cross-sectional statistical analysis, since the same donors could not be followed over many years. Invariant T cells such as MAIT and iNKT could partly confound zero-insertion analyses, although diverse VJ usage argued against such confounding for most clonotypes. Compared with coincidental sharing between unrelated individuals, out-of-frame TCR alpha sequences shared between twins showed an excess of sequences with low generation probability. Abundant cord blood beta clonotypes had fewer insertions, young adult naive repertoires showed a similar but weaker trend, and memory repertoires showed no such trend.

The same data also contributed to another study, on yellow fever vaccine responses in identical twins. The second paper states: According to the authors, in identical twins the way T cells responded to vaccination appeared partly convergent and partly personalized. In the study, vaccine-responding T cell clones were precisely tracked in identical twins.

Recombination connected TRBV7-6 to TRBJ2-7; the D gene is unclear. The TCR was taken from a woman aged 18 to 35 in good health. Sequenced input: CD8+ T cells sorted from blood. The CDR3 here reads CASSLGASTYEQYF. The DNA is TGTGCCAGCAGCTTAGGAGCCAGTACCTACGAGCAGTACTTC. Full variable domain (CDR3 extended with the reference TRBV7-6 and TRBJ2-7 proteins): GAGVSQSPRYKVTKRGQDVALRCDPISGHVSLYWYRQALGQGPEFLTYFNYEAQQDKSGLPNDRFSAERPEGSISTLTIQRTEQRDSAMYRCASSLGASTYEQYFGPGTRLTVT.